A selection of T cell receptor beta chains follows, all from one sample in a study of Graves' ophthalmopathy and Graves' hyperthyroidism. TCRdb passed the multiplex PCR reads through MiXCR, listing each CDR3 protein once. Among about 640,000 distinct CDR3 sequences, 35% to 45% were seen once, and the ten largest hold 2.5% to 3.5%. The sequencing input was peripheral blood. The receptors originated from an adult man with Graves' ophthalmopathy. Both conserved end residues are part of each CDR3. A D gene is named only where the DNA matches it firmly. Part of the rows lack a size; the others show once, few, many or a class for expanded clones.

CDR3 length,V gene,D gene,clone size,J gene,CDR3 DNA,CDR3 protein
16,TRBV12-3/TRBV12-4,TRBD2,.,TRBJ2-5,TGTGCCAGCAGCCAGGCCGGGACTAGCGACCAAGAGACCCAGTACTTC,CASSQAGTSDQETQYF
14,TRBV19,.,many,TRBJ1-5,TGTGCCAGTAGTTTAGACGGTGGAAGTCAGCCCCAGCATTTT,CASSLDGGSQPQHF
14,TRBV11-2,.,many,TRBJ2-5,TGTGCCAGCAGCTTACCGGGGTACCAAGAGACCCAGTACTTC,CASSLPGYQETQYF
16,TRBV7-9,.,.,TRBJ2-2,TGTGCCAGCAGCCAAATGGACTACCTCAACACCGGGGAGCTGTTTTTT,CASSQMDYLNTGELFF
15,TRBV20-1,.,many,TRBJ2-7,TGCAGTGCGATTTTGGGGGGAACTAGCTCCTACGAGCAGTACTTC,CSAILGGTSSYEQYF
13,TRBV24-1,.,.,TRBJ1-2,TGTGCCACCAGTGGCAGGGTGACTTATGGCTACACCTTC,CATSGRVTYGYTF
15,TRBV2,TRBD1,.,TRBJ2-2,TGTGCCAGCAGTGACGGGACAGGGGTAACCGGGGAGCTGTTTTTT,CASSDGTGVTGELFF
13,TRBV11-2,.,many,TRBJ1-2,TGTGCCAGCAGCTTACAGGTTAACTATGGCTACACCTTC,CASSLQVNYGYTF
14,TRBV3-1,.,.,TRBJ2-7,TGTGCCAGCAGTGAGGAAATCAACTCCTACGAGCAGTACTTC,CASSEEINSYEQYF
15,TRBV10-3,TRBD2,few,TRBJ2-7,TGTGCCAGCAGTGAAGGGCTAGCGGGGCCCCACGAGCAGTACTTC,CASSEGLAGPHEQYF
14,TRBV30,.,few,TRBJ1-5,TGTGCCTGGAGTGCAGCCCAGGGAGGTCAGCCCCAGCATTTT,CAWSAAQGGQPQHF
17,TRBV24-1,TRBD1,.,TRBJ1-1,TGTGCCACCAGTGACTTGGGGACAGGGGGGGTTTACACTGAAGCTTTCTTT,CATSDLGTGGVYTEAFF
13,TRBV2,TRBD1,.,TRBJ1-4,TGTGCCAGCTGCCTGGGACAGGGGGTGGAACTGTTTTTT,CASCLGQGVELFF
15,TRBV5-4,.,.,TRBJ1-5,TGTGCCAGCAGCTTGACAGGGTATTTAGGTCAGCCCCAGCATTTT,CASSLTGYLGQPQHF
13,TRBV19,TRBD1,.,TRBJ2-2,TGCAAAAAGACAGGGGATCACACCGGGGAGCTGTTTTTT,CKKTGDHTGELFF
14,TRBV7-2,TRBD1,.,TRBJ2-7,TGTGCCAGCAGCTTAAACAGGGGCTCCCACGAGCAGTACTTC,CASSLNRGSHEQYF
17,TRBV24-1,TRBD1,.,TRBJ1-4,TGTGCCACTCGGGACTCCAACACCGGGACAGGGAACGAAAAACTGTTTTTT,CATRDSNTGTGNEKLFF
14,TRBV5-1,.,many,TRBJ1-4,TGCGCCAGCAGCTTAGGGGGAACTGGCGAAAAACTGTTTTTT,CASSLGGTGEKLFF
14,TRBV7-9,TRBD1,many,TRBJ1-4,TGTGCCAGCAGCCCCAGGGGGGTTGGAGAAAAACTGTTTTTT,CASSPRGVGEKLFF
15,TRBV20-1,.,few,TRBJ1-5,TGCAGTGCTAGAGTTGGAGGACAGCCTAATCAGCCCCAGCATTTT,CSARVGGQPNQPQHF
18,TRBV10-3,TRBD1,once,TRBJ1-1,TGTGCCATCAGTGAGTCGACAGGGTGGGAGGTGGTGAACACTGAAGCTTTCTTT,CAISESTGWEVVNTEAFF
13,TRBV20-1,.,.,TRBJ1-1,TGCAGTGCTAGAGTGGGGCACGACACTGAAGCTTTCTTT,CSARVGHDTEAFF